One and the same sample provided the 14 T cell receptor beta chains below, sequenced in a study of blood T cell repertoires in COVID-19. Assay used: immunoSEQ multiplex PCR; TCRdb lists only in-frame clones, some missing. This sample has hundreds of thousands of clones; around four fifths occur once, and the top ten carry approximately 6%. Input material: peripheral blood. These TCRs come from a man older than 75 with acute or convalescent COVID-19.

This chain uses TRBV2 with TRBJ1-6, with D possibly matching TRBD1 (5 bases). CDR3 length: 14 amino acids. V gave up 10 bases and J gave up 7 bases, with 17 bases separating them. Germline CDR1 reads SNHLY; CDR2 reads FYNNEI. The CDR3 reads CATRYREGNSPLHF. The CDR3 nucleotides are TGTGCCACCCGGTATAGGGAGGGGAATTCACCCCTCCACTTT. The whole variable domain, remainder taken from reference TRBV2 and TRBJ1-6, is EPEVTQTPSHQVTQMGQEVILRCVPISNHLYFYWYRQILGQKVEFLVSFYNNEISEKSEIFDDQFSVERPDGSNFTLKIRSTKLEDSAMYFCATRYREGNSPLHFGNGTRLTVT.

V usage is TRBV28 and J usage is TRBJ2-2, with D perhaps matching TRBD2 (5 bases). V shed 7 bases and J shed 1 base, with 13 bases lying between them. Looked up from germline, CDR1 is MDHEN and CDR2 is SYDVKM. The CDR3 covers 15 residues. CDR3 nucleotide sequence: TGTGCCAGCACCTCCCCAGGAGGGAACACCGGGGAGCTGTTTTTT. Residues: CASTSPGGNTGELFF. Looking up the rest from reference TRBV28 and TRBJ2-2 gives the full variable domain: DVKVTQSSRYLVKRTGEKVFLECVQDMDHENMFWYRQDPGLGLRLIYFSYDVKMKEKGDIPEGYSVSREKKERFSLILESASTNQTSMYLCASTSPGGNTGELFFGEGSRLTVL.

This chain joins TRBV6-5 and TRBJ1-3; tentatively, D is TRBD1 (6 bases). The germline gives CDR1 MNHEY, CDR2 SVGAGI. Trimming removed 7 bases from V and 1 base from J, with 14 bases in between. The CDR3 extends over 15 amino acids. CDR3 nucleotide sequence: TGTGCCAGCAAGGGGGAACTGAATTCTGGAAACACCATATATTTT. This translates into CASKGELNSGNTIYF.

This clone has a single count. The chain combines TRBV7-8 with TRBJ2-1; tentative D call: TRBD2 (6 bases). The ends were cut back, 8 bases at V and 0 bases at J, with 14 bases in the middle. CDR3 length equals 15 residues. CDR1 and CDR2 from the germline V gene are SGHVS and FQNEAQ. CDR3 region: CASAPRGSSYNEQFF. CDR3 nucleotides: TGTGCCAGCGCCCCTCGGGGGAGCTCCTACAATGAGCAGTTCTTC.

This clone was picked up one time. The chain links TRBV5-4 to TRBJ2-5, with 16 bases identical to TRBD2. Per the germline V gene, CDR1 is SGHNT and CDR2 is YYREEE (reference sequence). V dropped 4 bases and J dropped 4; count of bases not matched to a gene: 7. The length of the CDR3 is 17 residues. The CDR3 DNA sequence: TGTGCCAGCAGCCCCGGGACTAGCGGGAGGGAAGGAGAGACCCAGTACTTC. Translation: CASSPGTSGREGETQYF.

The chain joins TRBV29-1 to TRBJ2-7; 8 nucleotides line up with TRBD1. There are 16 residues in the CDR3. In germline, CDR1 is SQVTM, CDR2 ANQGSEA. V gave up 5 bases and J gave up 3 bases; unmatched junction bases: 15. CDR3 residues: CSVSGGQGENRYEQYF. The CDR3 DNA follows: TGCAGCGTTTCCGGCGGACAGGGAGAAAACCGCTACGAGCAGTACTTC.

In DNA form, the CDR3 reads TGTGCCAGCAGTTTACAGTATAGCAATCAGCCCCAGCATTTT. This translates into CASSLQYSNQPQHF. The genes are TRBV28 and TRBJ1-5; D remains unclear. Trimming removed 2 bases at V and 0 bases at J, with 5 bases between. Looked up from germline, CDR1 is MDHEN and CDR2 is SYDVKM. The CDR3 runs 14 residues.

CDR3 loop: CATSSEYSNQPQHF. The CDR3 region has the DNA TGTGCCACCAGTTCCGAGTATAGCAATCAGCCCCAGCATTTT. This sequence joins TRBV24-1 and TRBJ1-5; D remains unclear. Germline lookup yields CDR1 KGHDR and CDR2 SFDVKD. V lost 6 bases to trimming and J lost 0 bases, with 8 bases between them. This CDR3 is 14 amino acids long.

This clone was recorded only once. J is TRBJ1-1 and V is TRBV27; D gene uncertain. CDR3 size: 14 residues. Between the trimmed V and J ends, which lost 2 bases and 5 bases, there was a span of 12 bases. Germline-derived CDR1 and CDR2 are MNHEY and SMNVEV (reference sequence). The CDR3, as DNA: TGTGCCAGCAGTTTAGACATCAGGAGGACTGAAGCTTTCTTT. This encodes CASSLDIRRTEAFF.

This chain links TRBV10-3 with TRBJ2-3; D is perhaps TRBD2 (6 bases). V lost 6 bases to trimming and J lost 0 bases, with 13 bases between them. Germline V gives CDR1 ENHRY, CDR2 SYGVKD. The CDR3 sequence is 15 residues long. This CDR3 reads CAISAGTLSTDTQYF. CDR3 nucleotides: TGTGCCATCAGCGCCGGGACTCTTAGCACAGATACGCAGTATTTT.

The V gene is TRBV3-1 (or the pseudogene TRBV3-2), the J gene TRBJ1-5, with D tentatively TRBD1 (5 bases). The V end was cut by 4 bases, the J end by 7 bases, with 23 bases between. Germline values: CDR1 LGHDT, CDR2 YNNKEL (reference sequence). This CDR3 comprises 17 residues. CDR3 coding DNA: TGTGCCAGCAGCCCGGGGGGAGGGCCCACCAGCCGACAGCCCCAGCATTTT. Residues: CASSPGGGPTSRQPQHF.

This clone was detected a few times. This chain links TRBV30 with TRBJ1-6; D not certain. Per germline, CDR1 GTSNPN and CDR2 SVGIG (reference sequence). The CDR3 sequence is 13 residues long. Trimming took 3 bases from V and 4 from J, leaving 7 bases between them. The CDR3 DNA follows: TGTGCCTGGAGGCTGGAGTATAATTCACCCCTCCACTTT. It translates to CAWRLEYNSPLHF.

The chain has TRBV5-1 and TRBJ2-1, with a tentative D call TRBD2 (6 bases). V was shortened by 3 bases and J by 4 bases, with 20 bases between the two germline ends. Germline V CDR1 and CDR2: SGHRS, YFSETQ. The CDR3 length is 17 residues. CDR3 nucleotide sequence: TGCGCCAGCAGCTCTGCGGGGCTGGGCATCCCGTACAATGAGCAGTTCTTC. This translates into CASSSAGLGIPYNEQFF.

This chain connects TRBV5-1 to TRBJ2-7; D gene unclear. Trimming took off 0 bases at V and 4 bases at J, with 20 bases between the two ends. The CDR3 is made up of 17 amino acids. CDR1 is SGHRS, CDR2 YFSETQ, per germline. The CDR3: CASSLVSLNRVMYEQYF. The CDR3 DNA reads TGCGCCAGCAGCTTGGTCTCTCTTAATCGGGTAATGTACGAGCAGTACTTC.